This entry concerns a single T cell receptor beta chain. Its antigen is still unknown. Autoimmune disease history or systemic immunosuppression led to patient exclusion. Trimming took 1 base from V and 0 from J, leaving 14 bases between them. The V gene's germline CDR1 is SGHRS and CDR2 YFSETQ. The CDR3 has 16 residues. The assay was immunoSEQ multiplex PCR, and TCRdb's table has in-frame clones only and misses some. The repertoire has fewer than 90,000 clones, roughly nine tenths of them found once; the top ten carry 2.3%. The data were taken from a study of OX40 agonist ivuxolimab in advanced cancers. Study-wide context: Anti-PD-1, anti-PD-L1 or anti-CTLA-4 therapy given earlier was allowed, and approximately 40% had some. Partial responses occurred in three patients (one hepatocellular carcinoma, two cutaneous melanoma). Regarding the study as a whole: CD4+ and CD8+ blood T cells expanded clonally by week 6 at 0.1 to 3.0 mg/kg.

The starting material was CD4+ or CD8+ T cells sorted from blood, obtained in a trial of the OX40 agonist ivuxolimab. This chain joins TRBV5-1 and TRBJ2-7, with D uncertain. This clonotype originated in an adult with an advanced solid tumor such as melanoma, head and neck, liver or kidney cancer. The CDR3 region is CASSLRSDEPSYEQYF. In nucleotides, the CDR3 is TGCGCCAGCAGCTTGAGATCGGACGAGCCCTCCTACGAGCAGTACTTC.